These T cell receptor beta chains were read from a single sample in a study of blood T cells in healthy people across ages. Each CDR3 protein gets one entry after TCRdb re-called the 5' RACE reads with MiXCR. The top ten clones hold roughly 3.7% of a sample with 600,000 or so distinct CDR3 sequences, about 21% of them seen once. The sequenced material came from blood. The receptors come from a man in his sixties or seventies in good health. The CDR3 runs from the conserved cysteine through the conserved F or W. D genes are given only for firm matches. A row's size may be missing; if present it is once, few, many or a size class.

d_gene	len	v_gene	abundance	j_gene	CDR3aa
.	13	TRBV9	many	TRBJ2-7	CASSGGTLYEQYF
.	14	TRBV7-3	many	TRBJ1-6	CASSLTGRNSPLHF
.	16	TRBV5-1	few	TRBJ2-5	CASSLAVREDSETQYF
TRBD1	15	TRBV2	.	TRBJ1-1	CASSLRTGLNTEAFF
TRBD2	15	TRBV3-1	few	TRBJ2-7	CASSQGGTSGYEQYF
TRBD2	14	TRBV5-1	few	.	CASSLASGANEQFF
.	15	TRBV20-1	few	.	CSARDRRTGTYEQYF
.	16	TRBV3-1	.	TRBJ2-2	CASSARARADTGELFF
.	16	TRBV7-9	.	TRBJ2-1	CASSSRQEASYNEQFF
.	14	TRBV19	.	TRBJ2-7	CASSIRGKIHEQYF
TRBD1	15	TRBV20-1	.	TRBJ1-2	CSARPPDRADYGYTF
.	13	TRBV29-1	.	TRBJ2-3	CSAARKSTDTQYF
.	14	TRBV6-6	.	TRBJ2-7	CASSYGAPIYEQYF
TRBD2	16	TRBV5-1	few	TRBJ2-3	CASSLLAGESTDTQYF
TRBD1	15	TRBV3-1	few	TRBJ2-2	CASSHWDRNTGELFF
.	13	TRBV27	many	TRBJ1-1	CASSLTQNTEAFF
.	19	TRBV5-1	few	TRBJ2-1	CASSLDGRVLKSSYNEQFF
.	13	TRBV20-1	many	TRBJ2-7	CSASQGNVYEQYF
.	12	TRBV20-1	.	.	CSAERLNSEQYF
TRBD2	16	TRBV10-3	few	TRBJ2-1	CAIRGLAGDSYNEQFF
TRBD2	17	TRBV27	many	TRBJ2-2	CASGPGLAQTHTGELFF
.	13	TRBV25-1	.	TRBJ2-5	CASSESDPETQYF
TRBD2	12	TRBV29-1	.	TRBJ2-4	CSVRGSENIQYF
.	17	TRBV7-9	few	TRBJ1-3	CASSPGRQGTSGNTIYF
.	13	TRBV5-1	.	TRBJ1-2	CASTDQGLYGYTF
TRBD2	17	TRBV20-1	.	.	CSAETGTSGSTRYEQYF
.	13	TRBV30	few	TRBJ2-7	CAWSVLEEGEQYF